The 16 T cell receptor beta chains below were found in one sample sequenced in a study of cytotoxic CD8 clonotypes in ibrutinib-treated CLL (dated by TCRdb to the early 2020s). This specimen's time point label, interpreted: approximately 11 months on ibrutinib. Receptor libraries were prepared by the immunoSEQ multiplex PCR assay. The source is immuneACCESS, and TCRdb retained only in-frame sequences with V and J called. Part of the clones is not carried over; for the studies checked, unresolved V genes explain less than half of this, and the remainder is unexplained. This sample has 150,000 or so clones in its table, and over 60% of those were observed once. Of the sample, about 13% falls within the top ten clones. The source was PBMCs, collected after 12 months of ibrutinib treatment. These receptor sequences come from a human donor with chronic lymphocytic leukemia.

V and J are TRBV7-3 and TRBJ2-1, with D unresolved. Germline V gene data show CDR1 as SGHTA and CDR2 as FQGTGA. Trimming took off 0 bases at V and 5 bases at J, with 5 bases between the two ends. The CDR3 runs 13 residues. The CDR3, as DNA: TGTGCCAGCAGCTTAACGATTGACAATGAGCAGTTCTTC. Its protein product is CASSLTIDNEQFF.

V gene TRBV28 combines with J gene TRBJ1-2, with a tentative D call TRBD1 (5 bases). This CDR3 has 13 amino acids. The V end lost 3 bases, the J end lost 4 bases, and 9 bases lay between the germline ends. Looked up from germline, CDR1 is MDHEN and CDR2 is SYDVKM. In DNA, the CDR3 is TGTGCCAGCAGTTTGACAGCAATCTATGGCTACACCTTC. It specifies CASSLTAIYGYTF.

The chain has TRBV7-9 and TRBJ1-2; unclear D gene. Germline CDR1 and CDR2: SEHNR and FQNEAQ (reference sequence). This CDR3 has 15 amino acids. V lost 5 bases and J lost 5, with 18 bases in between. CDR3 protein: CASSQLLGGGYGYTF. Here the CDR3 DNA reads TGTGCCAGCAGCCAACTGTTAGGTGGAGGTTATGGCTACACCTTC.

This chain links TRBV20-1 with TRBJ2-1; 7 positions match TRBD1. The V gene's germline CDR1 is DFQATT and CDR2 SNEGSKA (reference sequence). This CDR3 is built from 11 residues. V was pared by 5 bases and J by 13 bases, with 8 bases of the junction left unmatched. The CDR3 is CSASDRAFQFF. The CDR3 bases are TGCAGTGCTTCCGACAGGGCCTTCCAGTTCTTC.

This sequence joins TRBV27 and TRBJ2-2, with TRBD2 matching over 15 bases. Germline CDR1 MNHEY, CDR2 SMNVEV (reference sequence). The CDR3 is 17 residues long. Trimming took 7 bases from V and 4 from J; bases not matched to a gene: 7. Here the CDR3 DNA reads TGTGCCAGCACCCAAGGACTAGCGGGAGGGCCCACCGGGGAGCTGTTTTTT. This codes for CASTQGLAGGPTGELFF.

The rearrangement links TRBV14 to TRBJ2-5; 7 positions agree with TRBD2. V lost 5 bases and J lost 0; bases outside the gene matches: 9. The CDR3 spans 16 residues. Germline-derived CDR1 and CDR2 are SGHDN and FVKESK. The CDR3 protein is CASSSSGMGYQETQYF. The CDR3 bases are TGTGCCAGCAGCTCGAGCGGGATGGGGTACCAAGAGACCCAGTACTTC.

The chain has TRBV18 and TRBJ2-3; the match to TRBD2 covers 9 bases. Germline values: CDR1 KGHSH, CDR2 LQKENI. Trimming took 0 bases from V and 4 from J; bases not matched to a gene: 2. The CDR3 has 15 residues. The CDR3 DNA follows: TGTGCCAGCTCACCACCGACTAGCGGAGCAGATACGCAGTATTTT. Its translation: CASSPPTSGADTQYF.

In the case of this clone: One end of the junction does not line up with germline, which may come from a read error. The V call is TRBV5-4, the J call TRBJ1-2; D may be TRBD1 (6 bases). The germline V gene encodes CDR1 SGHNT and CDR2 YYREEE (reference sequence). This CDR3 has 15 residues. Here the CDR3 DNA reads TGCGCCAGCAGCCAAGATCGGCAGGGGCGTTTAGGCTACACCTTC. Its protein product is CASSQDRQGRLGYTF.

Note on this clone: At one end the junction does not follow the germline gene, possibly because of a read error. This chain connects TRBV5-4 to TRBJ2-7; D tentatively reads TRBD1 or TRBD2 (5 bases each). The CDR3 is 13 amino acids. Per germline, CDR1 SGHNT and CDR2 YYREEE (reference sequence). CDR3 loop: CASSSTGTAKENF. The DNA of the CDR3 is TGTGCCAGCAGCTCTACCGGGACGGCGAAAGAGAACTTC.

The CDR3 spells CSVGSGNQPQHF. For the CDR3, the DNA is TGCAGCGTCGGATCCGGCAATCAGCCCCAGCATTTT. This chain joins TRBV29-1 and TRBJ1-5, with D unclear. This CDR3 region has 12 residues. V was trimmed by 6 bases and J by 2 bases, leaving 8 bases between them. The germline V gene encodes CDR1 SQVTM and CDR2 ANQGSEA. The full variable domain, with the rest looked up from reference TRBV29-1 and TRBJ1-5, is SAVISQKPSRDICQRGTSLTIQCQVDSQVTMMFWYRQQPGQSLTLIATANQGSEATYESGFVIDKFPISRPNLTFSTLTVSNMSPEDSSIYLCSVGSGNQPQHFGDGTRLSIL.

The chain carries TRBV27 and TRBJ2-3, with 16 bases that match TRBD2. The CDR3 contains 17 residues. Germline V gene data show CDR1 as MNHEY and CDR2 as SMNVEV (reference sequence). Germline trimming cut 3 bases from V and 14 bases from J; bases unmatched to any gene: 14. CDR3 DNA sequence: TGTGCCAGCAGTTTGGGGGGACTAGCGGGAGGGTCCCCCGCGGTGTATTTT. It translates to CASSLGGLAGGSPAVYF.

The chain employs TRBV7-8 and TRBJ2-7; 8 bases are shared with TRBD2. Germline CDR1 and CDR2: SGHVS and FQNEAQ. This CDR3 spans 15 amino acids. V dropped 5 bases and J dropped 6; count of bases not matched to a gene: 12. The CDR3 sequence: CASSPSRAGGGEQYF. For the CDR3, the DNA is TGTGCCAGCAGCCCGAGCAGGGCGGGAGGAGGCGAGCAGTACTTC.

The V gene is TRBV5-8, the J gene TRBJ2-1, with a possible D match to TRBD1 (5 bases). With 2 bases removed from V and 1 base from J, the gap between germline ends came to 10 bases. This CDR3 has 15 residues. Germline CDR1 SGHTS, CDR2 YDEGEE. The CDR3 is CASSFRQGSYNEQFF. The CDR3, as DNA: TGTGCCAGCAGCTTCCGGCAGGGTTCCTACAATGAGCAGTTCTTC.

The CDR3 sequence: CASSYQGRREQYF. CDR3 sequence (DNA): TGTGCCAGCAGTTACCAGGGGAGAAGGGAGCAGTACTTC. The rearrangement links TRBV6-6 to TRBJ2-7; D perhaps matches TRBD1 (6 bases). Trimming left V 2 bases short and J 7 bases short, with 12 bases between. This CDR3 has 13 amino acids. In germline, CDR1 is MNHNY, CDR2 SVGAGI (reference sequence).

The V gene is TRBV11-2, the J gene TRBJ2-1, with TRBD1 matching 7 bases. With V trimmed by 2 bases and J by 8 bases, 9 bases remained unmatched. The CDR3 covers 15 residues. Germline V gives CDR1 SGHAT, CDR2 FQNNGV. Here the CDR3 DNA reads TGTGCCAGCAGCTTATGGCAGGGGGTGAAGGATGAGCAGTTCTTC. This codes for CASSLWQGVKDEQFF.

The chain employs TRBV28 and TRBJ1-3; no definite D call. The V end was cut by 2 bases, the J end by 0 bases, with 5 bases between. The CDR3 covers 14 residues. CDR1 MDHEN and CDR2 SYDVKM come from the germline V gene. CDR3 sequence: CASSLMSSGNTIYF. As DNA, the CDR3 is TGTGCCAGCAGTTTAATGAGCTCTGGAAACACCATATATTTT.